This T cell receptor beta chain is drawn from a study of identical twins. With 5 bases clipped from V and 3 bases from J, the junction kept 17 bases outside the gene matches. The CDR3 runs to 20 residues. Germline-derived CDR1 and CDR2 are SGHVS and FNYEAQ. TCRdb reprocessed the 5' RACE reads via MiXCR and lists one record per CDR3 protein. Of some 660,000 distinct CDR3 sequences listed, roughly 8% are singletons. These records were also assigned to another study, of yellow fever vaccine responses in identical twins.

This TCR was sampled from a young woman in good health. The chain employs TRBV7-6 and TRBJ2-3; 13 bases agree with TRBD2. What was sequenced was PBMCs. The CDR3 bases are TGTGCCAGCAGCCCCCCCCGGACTAGCGGGGGCCAGACCCAAACAGATACGCAGTATTTT. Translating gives CASSPPRTSGGQTQTDTQYF.